Listed below are T cell receptor beta chains from one sample, sequenced in a study of Ad26.COV2.S vaccination and SARS-CoV-2 variants. Using immunoSEQ multiplex PCR, the repertoire was profiled, and TCRdb retains in-frame clones only, with some absent. This table has hundreds of thousands of clones, roughly nine tenths appearing once. Here the sequenced sample was peripheral blood, taken in a trial of Ad26.COV2.S vaccine versus placebo. These receptors all stem from a person aged 18 to 65 who received the Ad26.COV2.S COVID-19 vaccine or a placebo. Each CDR3 is given with its conserved first and last residue. The D gene is left open where the match is weak. Clone size, where shown, is once, few, many, or a class for clones that have expanded.

clone_size | j_call | v_call | d_call | cdr3_nt | cdr3_aa
few | TRBJ1-6 | TRBV4-3 | - | TGCGCCAGCAGCCAAGATGTCGGGTCCACGTATAATTCACCCCTCCACTTT | CASSQDVGSTYNSPLHF
- | TRBJ2-7 | TRBV29-1 | TRBD2 | TGCAGCGCCGGACTAGTCCACGAGCAGTACTTC | CSAGLVHEQYF
- | TRBJ2-4 | TRBV19 | - | TGTGCCAGTAGTATAGGTTTACTAGCCAAAAACATTCAGTACTTC | CASSIGLLAKNIQYF
- | TRBJ1-5 | TRBV3-1/TRBV3-2 | - | TGTGCCAGCAGCCAAGTGGGGGACCTCGGTCAGCCCCAGCATTTT | CASSQVGDLGQPQHF
- | TRBJ2-7 | TRBV6-5 | TRBD2 | TGTGCCAGCAGTTACTCGCAGCGGGGGGGATCCTACGAGCAGTACTTC | CASSYSQRGGSYEQYF
- | TRBJ1-1 | TRBV11-2 | - | TGTGCCAGCAGCTTAACGGGACACTCGAACACTGAAGCTTTCTTT | CASSLTGHSNTEAFF
- | TRBJ2-2 | TRBV2 | - | TGTGCCAGCAGGGTTCTCCCAGGGGCCGGGGAGCTGTTTTTT | CASRVLPGAGELFF
- | TRBJ1-2 | TRBV13 | TRBD1 | TGTGCCAGCAGCTTAGCCGGGACAGCCGCCCACTATGGCTACACCTTC | CASSLAGTAAHYGYTF
- | TRBJ2-7 | TRBV6-5 | - | TGTGCCAGCGGGAAGGGCATCTCCTACGAGCAGTACTTC | CASGKGISYEQYF
- | TRBJ2-4 | TRBV20-1 | TRBD1 | TGCAGTGCTAGTTTGACAGGGCTAAACATTCAGTACTTC | CSASLTGLNIQYF
- | TRBJ1-6 | TRBV3-1/TRBV3-2 | TRBD1 | TGTGCCAGCAGCTTCTGGACAGGGAAAAATTCACCCCTCCACTTT | CASSFWTGKNSPLHF
- | TRBJ2-7 | TRBV6-5 | TRBD2 | TGTGCCAGCAGTCCTAGCGGGAGGGACTACGAGCAGTACTTC | CASSPSGRDYEQYF
- | TRBJ2-1 | TRBV9 | - | TGTGCCAGCAGCGTAGGTCCCAGGGAAGATTGGAATGAGCAGTTCTTC | CASSVGPREDWNEQFF
- | TRBJ2-3 | TRBV7-3 | TRBD2 | TGTGCCAGCAGCCCCCTAGCGGGGATCGCAGATACGCAGTATTTT | CASSPLAGIADTQYF
- | TRBJ1-6 | TRBV5-4 | - | TGTGCCAGCAGCCCTTCAAGAGATTCACCCCTCCACTTT | CASSPSRDSPLHF
- | TRBJ1-1 | TRBV6-5 | - | TGTGCCAGCAGTCGCGGTACTGAAGCTTTCTTT | CASSRGTEAFF
- | TRBJ1-1 | TRBV7-9 | - | TGTGCCAGCAGCTTAATGGACAAGAACACTGAAGCTTTCTTT | CASSLMDKNTEAFF
- | TRBJ2-5 | TRBV6-2/TRBV6-3 | - | TGTGCCAGCAGTTACCCCACGAACACCCAAGAGACCCAGTACTTC | CASSYPTNTQETQYF
- | TRBJ1-6 | TRBV7-9 | TRBD1 | TGTGCCAGCAGCTCGCCCGATACAGGGGGGAATTCACCCCTCCACTTT | CASSSPDTGGNSPLHF
- | TRBJ1-2 | TRBV2 | - | TGTGCCAGCAGTCCAAGTGCCTACTATGGCTACACCTTC | CASSPSAYYGYTF
few | TRBJ1-6 | TRBV4-2 | - | TGTGCCAGCAGCCAAGAAAAAAGTCAGGGGAACCCACCCCTCCACTTT | CASSQEKSQGNPPLHF
- | TRBJ2-5 | TRBV24-1 | - | TGTGCCACCAGTGACGGACTTTTTACGGAGACCCAGTACTTC | CATSDGLFTETQYF
once | TRBJ2-7 | TRBV5-1 | - | TGCGCCAGCAGCCCCGGGCCGAGCTCCTACGAGCAGTACTTC | CASSPGPSSYEQYF
- | TRBJ2-5 | TRBV19 | TRBD1 | TGTGCCAGTAGTATAGATCTAGGGGGCGGGGAGACCCAGTACTTC | CASSIDLGGGETQYF
- | TRBJ1-1 | TRBV7-9 | TRBD1 | TGTGCCAGCAGCCCAGGACAGGGAGGGGGTGAAGCTTTCTTT | CASSPGQGGGEAFF
- | TRBJ1-6 | TRBV4-2 | - | TGTGCCAGCAGCCAAGATTGGGGGCAGTCGAACTCACCCCTCCACTTT | CASSQDWGQSNSPLHF
- | TRBJ1-3 | TRBV7-2 | TRBD1 | TGTGCCAGCAGCCCAAGGCCAGGGGGCTCTGGAAACACCATATATTTT | CASSPRPGGSGNTIYF
- | TRBJ2-2 | TRBV2 | - | TGTGCCAGATCGTGGCGGACTAACACCGGGGAGCTGTTTTTT | CARSWRTNTGELFF
- | TRBJ1-5 | TRBV19 | - | TGTGCCAGTAGTGATCATACAGGTTTTGCTCAGCCCCAGCATTTT | CASSDHTGFAQPQHF
- | TRBJ1-2 | TRBV3-1/TRBV3-2 | - | TGTGCCAGCAGCCAAGGGGGGGTCTTGGGGAACTATGGCTACACCTTC | CASSQGGVLGNYGYTF
- | TRBJ2-7 | TRBV19 | TRBD1 | TGTGCCAGTAGTGTGACAGGGGCCGCCTACGAGCAGTACTTC | CASSVTGAAYEQYF
- | TRBJ2-3 | TRBV10-3 | TRBD2 | TGTGCCATCCGGGCTAGCGGGGGGTCCACAGATACGCAGTATTTT | CAIRASGGSTDTQYF
few | TRBJ2-7 | TRBV5-1 | - | TGCGCCAGCAGCTTCCCTGGCAGCGAGCAGTACTTC | CASSFPGSEQYF
- | TRBJ1-3 | TRBV6-5 | - | TGTGCCACCACAAAGGACGGCTCTGGAAACACCATATATTTT | CATTKDGSGNTIYF
- | TRBJ2-3 | TRBV27 | - | TGTGCCAGCAGTTTCGGGCAGGGGTACGGGAGACCTAGCACAGATACGCAGTATTTT | CASSFGQGYGRPSTDTQYF
- | TRBJ2-7 | TRBV6-5 | TRBD1 | TGTGCCAGCCGGGACAGGGGAAACTACGAGCAGTACTTC | CASRDRGNYEQYF
- | TRBJ2-6 | TRBV5-1 | - | TGCGCCAGCAGCTTCCCAGAGAGCCGCTCTGGGGCCAACGTCCTGACTTTC | CASSFPESRSGANVLTF
once | TRBJ2-7 | TRBV18 | TRBD1 | TGTGCCAGCTCAGACGGGACAGGGTCCTACGAGCAGTACTTC | CASSDGTGSYEQYF
- | TRBJ1-6 | TRBV5-6 | - | TGTGCCAGCAGCTCCTGGGGGGTAAAGGTTTCACCCCTCCACTTT | CASSSWGVKVSPLHF
- | TRBJ2-1 | TRBV5-4 | - | TGTGCCAGCAGCACCGACAGCTTAATTAACAATGAGCAGTTCTTC | CASSTDSLINNEQFF
- | TRBJ1-2 | TRBV2 | - | TGTGCCAGCAGTGAAGCCTATGGCTACACCTTC | CASSEAYGYTF
- | TRBJ2-1 | TRBV7-3 | - | TGTGCCAGCAGCTCGGGCGGGGGCTGGGGTTCTGAGCAGTTCTTC | CASSSGGGWGSEQFF
- | TRBJ2-1 | TRBV23-1 | TRBD2 | TGCGCCAGGATTCAGCCCCCGACTAGCGGGAGCTCCTACAATGAGCAGTTCTTC | CARIQPPTSGSSYNEQFF
once | TRBJ2-2 | TRBV2 | TRBD2 | TGTGCCAGCGGACTAGAATTCACCGGGGAGCTGTTTTTT | CASGLEFTGELFF
- | TRBJ1-4 | TRBV4-1 | - | TGCGCCAGCAGCCAAGCCAGGGTTGCAACTAATGAAAAACTGTTTTTT | CASSQARVATNEKLFF
- | TRBJ2-7 | TRBV10-2 | TRBD1 | TGCGCCAGCCGTAGGGGACAGGGAAAATACGAGCAGTACTTC | CASRRGQGKYEQYF
- | TRBJ2-2 | TRBV11-2 | - | TGTGCCAGCAGCTTAGGCACCGGGGAGCTGTTTTTT | CASSLGTGELFF
- | TRBJ2-3 | TRBV2 | - | TGTGCCAGCAGTCTGTGGGGAGGTTTGACAGATACGCAGTATTTT | CASSLWGGLTDTQYF
- | TRBJ2-1 | TRBV5-1 | - | TGCGCCAGCAGCTTGGACGGCGCGGAGCAGTTCTTC | CASSLDGAEQFF
- | TRBJ1-4 | TRBV19 | - | TGTGCCAGTAGCTTGACAGATACTAATGAAAAACTGTTTTTT | CASSLTDTNEKLFF
- | TRBJ2-5 | TRBV9 | TRBD1 | TGTGCCAGCAGCTCCTGGACAGGGGGGGAAGAGACCCAGTACTTC | CASSSWTGGEETQYF
- | TRBJ2-3 | TRBV5-1 | - | TGCGCCAGCAAAACACCGAAGGGTGGCACAGATACGCAGTATTTT | CASKTPKGGTDTQYF
- | TRBJ1-2 | TRBV3-1/TRBV3-2 | - | TGTGCCAGCAGCCAATCACAGGGAGGCTACACCTTC | CASSQSQGGYTF
- | TRBJ2-7 | TRBV11-2 | - | TGTGCCAGCAGCTTACTTCGAACGGGTCGTCACGAGCAGTACTTC | CASSLLRTGRHEQYF
- | TRBJ1-2 | TRBV30 | - | TGTGCCTGGAGTAAGGACGCCAGTGTCGGCTACACCTTC | CAWSKDASVGYTF
- | TRBJ1-2 | TRBV2 | - | TGTGCCAGCAGTCTGGAGGAGGGCCCTTACTATGGCTACACCTTC | CASSLEEGPYYGYTF
- | TRBJ2-1 | TRBV30 | - | TGTGCCTTGAGGGGTTACAATGAGCAGTTCTTC | CALRGYNEQFF
- | TRBJ2-1 | TRBV7-2 | - | TGTGCCAGCAGCTTAGGGGGACACAACAATGAGCAGTTCTTC | CASSLGGHNNEQFF
- | TRBJ2-7 | TRBV2 | TRBD1 | TGTGCCAGCAGCCCTCTAAAACCGGGACAGTGGTCCTACGAGCAGTACTTC | CASSPLKPGQWSYEQYF